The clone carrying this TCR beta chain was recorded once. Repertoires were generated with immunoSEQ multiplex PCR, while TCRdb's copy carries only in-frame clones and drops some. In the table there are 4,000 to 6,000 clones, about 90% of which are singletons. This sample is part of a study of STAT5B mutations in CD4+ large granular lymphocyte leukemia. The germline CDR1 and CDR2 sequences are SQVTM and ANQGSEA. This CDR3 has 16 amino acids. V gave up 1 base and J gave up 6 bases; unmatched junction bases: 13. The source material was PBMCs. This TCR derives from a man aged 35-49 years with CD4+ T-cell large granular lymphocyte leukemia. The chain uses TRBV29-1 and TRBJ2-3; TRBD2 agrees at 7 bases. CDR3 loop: CSVEGREGPGSDTQYF. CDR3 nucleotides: TGCAGCGTTGAAGGGAGGGAGGGGCCGGGTTCCGATACGCAGTATTTT.